This record covers a single TCR beta chain. Its specificity is not known. This table comes from immunoSEQ multiplex PCR, and its TCRdb copy is limited to in-frame clones, with some not included. The table records 70,000 to 95,000 clones, under 85% of them present only once. This sample is part of a study of OX40 agonist ivuxolimab in advanced cancers. Overall study results and limits: In the 0.1 to 3.0 mg/kg range, CD4+ and CD8+ blood T cells had expanded clonally by week 6. Expanded clones tended on average to be more numerous among CD8+ T cells than CD4+.

This TCR came from an adult with an advanced solid tumor such as melanoma, head and neck, liver or kidney cancer. The sequences come from CD4+ or CD8+ T cells sorted from blood, collected in a trial of the OX40 agonist ivuxolimab.

DNA for the CDR3: TGCGCCAGCAGCCAAGATGCCCCCATCGCCTACTATGGCTACACCTTC. Encoded protein: CASSQDAPIAYYGYTF. V and J are TRBV4-3 and TRBJ1-2; D ambiguous. The CDR3 sequence is 16 residues long. The germline V gene encodes CDR1 LGHNA and CDR2 YSLEER. V was shortened by 0 bases and J by 3 bases, with 14 bases between the two germline ends.